The rows below give T cell receptor beta chains drawn from one sample of a study of shared clonotypes between healthy human individuals. Here immunoSEQ multiplex PCR was the method, and the copy in TCRdb shows in-frame clones only, minus some. Among 2 million to 3 million clones listed, 93% were seen once. Source material: naive CD4+ T cells from PBMCs. The receptors stem from a man between 18 and 29 years old in good health. Some clones in this sample may be carry-over from other donors' samples. Both conserved end residues are trimmed from each CDR3. Each record gives: V gene, J gene, CDR3 length, clone size, CDR3 protein. A clone size is listed for some rows: how often the clone was seen (once, few, many), or a class if it is expanded.

>TRBV5-1|TRBJ1-4|11|-
ASSLQGGEKLF
>TRBV6-5|TRBJ2-5|12|-
ASSLHREMETQY
>TRBV4-3|TRBJ2-1|13|-
ASSRDGRGYNEQF
>TRBV5-1|TRBJ2-1|14|once
ASSPANIAGVHEQF
>TRBV10-3|TRBJ2-7|9|-
AISEEMEQY
>TRBV6-6|TRBJ1-5|12|-
ASSRERGYQPQH
>TRBV11-1|TRBJ2-3|12|-
ASSPSGGTDTQY
>TRBV4-1|TRBJ1-4|12|-
ASSQTGKGEKLF
>TRBV28|TRBJ2-7|11|-
ASTHGASYEQY
>TRBV27|TRBJ1-6|12|-
ASTDGTGISPLH
>TRBV5-4|TRBJ2-2|13|-
ASSSRLAGTGELF
>TRBV5-1|TRBJ2-5|11|-
ASSSGPSGTQY
>TRBV18|TRBJ2-2|12|-
ASSRDTNTGELF
>TRBV5-4|TRBJ2-3|11|-
ASSSRGGDTQY
>TRBV20-1|TRBJ2-4|9|-
SASSGVGEY
>TRBV28|TRBJ2-3|14|-
ASSRGTSGRGDTQY
>TRBV2|TRBJ1-4|17|-
ASSGASGTGGRNNEKLF
>TRBV11-3|TRBJ2-1|11|-
ASSLSIVSEQF
>TRBV4-2|TRBJ2-1|14|-
ASSRLPASSSNEQF
>TRBV11-2|TRBJ1-5|11|-
ASSRDRDQPQH
>TRBV5-1|TRBJ2-7|11|-
ASSLAENYEQY
>TRBV5-1|TRBJ1-1|11|-
ASSSPANTEAF
>TRBV4-2|TRBJ1-5|16|-
ASSQDGSAAKSNQPQH
>TRBV18|TRBJ2-2|14|-
ASSQQGALNTGELF
>TRBV11-1|TRBJ1-1|10|-
ASSLKGLEAF
>TRBV2|TRBJ1-5|12|few
ASSVIRDNQPQH
>TRBV9|TRBJ2-3|16|-
ASSVEPGTLGSTDTQY
>TRBV7-9|TRBJ2-7|12|-
ASSLAFRAYEQY
>TRBV28|TRBJ2-7|13|-
ASSPGQAARDEQY
>TRBV19|TRBJ2-1|13|-
ASSTPGQGYNEQF
>TRBV7-2|TRBJ1-2|11|-
ASSFSGASGYT
>TRBV4-1|TRBJ2-1|16|-
ASSKGILVRQGEIEQF
>TRBV7-7|TRBJ2-7|13|-
ASSPSLTNTYEQY
>TRBV18|TRBJ2-2|12|-
ASSPPGTPGELF
>TRBV28|TRBJ2-7|10|-
ASRSTTYEQY
>TRBV11-2|TRBJ2-5|13|-
ASSLGTELQETQY
>TRBV6-8|TRBJ2-1|16|-
ASSYGTPRGTAYNEQF
>TRBV18|TRBJ1-2|7|-
ASPPGYT
>TRBV6-4|TRBJ2-3|12|once
ASSLGPFTDTQY
>TRBV27|TRBJ2-1|16|-
ASSFGHPAGRSYNEQF
>TRBV9|TRBJ2-3|12|-
ASSYLMDTDTQY
>TRBV7-2|TRBJ1-1|12|few
ASRRNPENTEAF
>TRBV6-5|TRBJ1-1|11|-
ASRAQMNTEAF
>TRBV7-2|TRBJ2-5|12|-
ASSLMSGRETQY
>TRBV7-2|TRBJ1-1|15|-
ASSSKVGGALPLEAF
>TRBV5-1|TRBJ2-1|12|-
ASSLALANNEQF
>TRBV7-2|TRBJ1-1|12|-
ASSLGQTNTEAF
>TRBV11-2|TRBJ2-1|12|-
ASRSGASYNEQF
>TRBV4-2|TRBJ2-7|14|-
ASSQGLADPSYEQY
>TRBV5-1|TRBJ2-1|14|once
ASSLGGGSVYNEQF
>TRBV4-2|TRBJ1-1|12|-
ASSPEPRGTEAF
>TRBV6-5|TRBJ2-5|12|-
ASSYGTAQETQY
>TRBV27|TRBJ1-1|12|-
ASIRSGARTEAF
>TRBV7-9|TRBJ2-1|12|-
ASSLAVGIDEQF
>TRBV5-1|TRBJ2-7|12|-
ASRSGTGGYEQY